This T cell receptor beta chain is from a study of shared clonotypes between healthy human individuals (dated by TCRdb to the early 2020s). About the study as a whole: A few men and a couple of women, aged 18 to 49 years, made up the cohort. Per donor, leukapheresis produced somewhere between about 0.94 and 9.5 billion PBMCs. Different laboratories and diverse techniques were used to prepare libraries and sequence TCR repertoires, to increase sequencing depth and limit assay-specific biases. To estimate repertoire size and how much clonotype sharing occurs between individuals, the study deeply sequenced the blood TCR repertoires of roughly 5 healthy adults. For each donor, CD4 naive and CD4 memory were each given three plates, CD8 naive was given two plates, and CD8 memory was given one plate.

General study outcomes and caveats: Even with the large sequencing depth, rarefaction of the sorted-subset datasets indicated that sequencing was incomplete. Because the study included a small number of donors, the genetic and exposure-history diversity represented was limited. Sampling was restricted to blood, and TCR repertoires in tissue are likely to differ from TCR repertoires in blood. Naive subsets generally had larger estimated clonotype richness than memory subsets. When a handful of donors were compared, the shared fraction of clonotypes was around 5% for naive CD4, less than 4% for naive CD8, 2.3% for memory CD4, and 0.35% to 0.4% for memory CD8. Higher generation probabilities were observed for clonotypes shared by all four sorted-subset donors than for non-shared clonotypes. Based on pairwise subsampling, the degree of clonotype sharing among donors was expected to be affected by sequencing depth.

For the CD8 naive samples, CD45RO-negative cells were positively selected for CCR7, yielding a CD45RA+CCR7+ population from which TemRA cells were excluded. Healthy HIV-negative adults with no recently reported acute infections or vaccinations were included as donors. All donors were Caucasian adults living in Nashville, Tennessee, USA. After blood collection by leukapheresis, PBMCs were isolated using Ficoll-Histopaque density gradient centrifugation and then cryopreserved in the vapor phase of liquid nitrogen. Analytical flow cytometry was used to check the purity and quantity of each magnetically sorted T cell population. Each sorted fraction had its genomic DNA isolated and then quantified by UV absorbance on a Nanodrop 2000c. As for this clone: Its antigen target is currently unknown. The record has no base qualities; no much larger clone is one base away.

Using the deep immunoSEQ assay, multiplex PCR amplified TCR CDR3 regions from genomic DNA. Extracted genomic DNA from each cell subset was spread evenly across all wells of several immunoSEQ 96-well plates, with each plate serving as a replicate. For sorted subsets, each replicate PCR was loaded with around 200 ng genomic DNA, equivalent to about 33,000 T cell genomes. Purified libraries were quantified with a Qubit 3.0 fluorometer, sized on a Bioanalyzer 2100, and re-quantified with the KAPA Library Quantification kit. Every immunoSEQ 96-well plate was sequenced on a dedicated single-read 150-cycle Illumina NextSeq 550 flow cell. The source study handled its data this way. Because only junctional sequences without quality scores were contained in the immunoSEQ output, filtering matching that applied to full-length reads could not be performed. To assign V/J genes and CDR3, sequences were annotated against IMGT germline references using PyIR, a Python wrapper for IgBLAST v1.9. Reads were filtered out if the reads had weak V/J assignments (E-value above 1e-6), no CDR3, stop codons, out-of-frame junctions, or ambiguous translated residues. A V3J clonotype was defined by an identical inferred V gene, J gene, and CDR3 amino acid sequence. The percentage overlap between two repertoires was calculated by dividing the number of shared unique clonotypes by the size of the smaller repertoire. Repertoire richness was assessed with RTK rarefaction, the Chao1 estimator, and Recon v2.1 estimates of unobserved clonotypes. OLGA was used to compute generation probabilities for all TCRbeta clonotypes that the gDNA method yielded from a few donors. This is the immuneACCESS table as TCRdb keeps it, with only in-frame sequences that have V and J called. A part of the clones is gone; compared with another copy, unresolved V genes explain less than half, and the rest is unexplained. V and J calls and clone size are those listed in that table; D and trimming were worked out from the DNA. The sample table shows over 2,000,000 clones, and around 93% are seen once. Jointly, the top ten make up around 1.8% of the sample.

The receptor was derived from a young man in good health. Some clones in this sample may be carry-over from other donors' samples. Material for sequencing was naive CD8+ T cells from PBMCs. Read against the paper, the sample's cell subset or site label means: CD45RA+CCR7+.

The CDR3 region: CASTWDSLGVSEAFF. The DNA sequence is given as TGTGCCAGCACCTGGGACAGCCTAGGGGTTTCTGAAGCTTTCTTT. Here the chain combines TRBV28 and TRBJ1-1, with 7 bases in between that match TRBD1. The CDR1 and CDR2 encoded by the germline V gene are MDHEN and SYDVKM. Compared with germline, V lacks 7 bases and J lacks 6 bases; bases without a gene match: 14. The CDR3, from cysteine to phenylalanine, totals 15 residues. The entry retains the CDR3 DNA only, 45 bases that are in frame from base 1.